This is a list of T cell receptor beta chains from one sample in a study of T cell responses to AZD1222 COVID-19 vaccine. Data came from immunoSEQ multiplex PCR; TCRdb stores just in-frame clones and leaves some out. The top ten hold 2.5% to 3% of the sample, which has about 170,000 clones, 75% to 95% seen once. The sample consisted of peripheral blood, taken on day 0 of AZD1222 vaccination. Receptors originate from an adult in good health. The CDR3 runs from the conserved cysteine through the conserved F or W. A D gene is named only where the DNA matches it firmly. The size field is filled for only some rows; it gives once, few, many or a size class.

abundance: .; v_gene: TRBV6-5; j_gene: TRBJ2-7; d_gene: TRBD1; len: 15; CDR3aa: CASSTRGDRGNEQYF; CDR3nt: TGTGCCAGCAGTACCCGTGGGGACAGGGGGAACGAGCAGTACTTC
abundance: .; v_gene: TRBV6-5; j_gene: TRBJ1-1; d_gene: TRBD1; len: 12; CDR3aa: CASIEGALWAFF; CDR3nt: TGTGCCAGCATAGAGGGGGCTCTTTGGGCTTTCTTT
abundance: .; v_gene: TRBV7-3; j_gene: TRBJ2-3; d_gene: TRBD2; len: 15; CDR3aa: CASSPRGLRTDTQYF; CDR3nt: TGTGCCAGCAGCCCCCGGGGACTACGCACAGATACGCAGTATTTT
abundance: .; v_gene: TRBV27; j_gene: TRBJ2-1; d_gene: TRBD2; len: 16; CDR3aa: CACWGLAGGHYNEQFF; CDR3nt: TGTGCCTGCTGGGGGCTAGCGGGGGGGCATTACAATGAGCAGTTCTTC
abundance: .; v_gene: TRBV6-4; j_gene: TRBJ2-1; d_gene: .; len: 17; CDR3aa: CASSDSSLVGTYNEQFF; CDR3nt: TGTGCCAGCAGTGACTCGAGTCTTGTGGGAACCTACAATGAGCAGTTCTTC
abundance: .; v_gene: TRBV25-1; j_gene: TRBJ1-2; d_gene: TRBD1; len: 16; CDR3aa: CASSPSVGQGDYGYTF; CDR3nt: TGTGCCAGCAGCCCCTCGGTGGGACAGGGTGACTATGGCTACACCTTC
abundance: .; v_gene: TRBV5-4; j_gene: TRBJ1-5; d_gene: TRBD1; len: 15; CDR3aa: CASSPDRGSNQPQHF; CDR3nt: TGTGCCAGCAGCCCGGACAGGGGGAGCAATCAGCCCCAGCATTTT
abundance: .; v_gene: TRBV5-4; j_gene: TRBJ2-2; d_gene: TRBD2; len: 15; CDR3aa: CASSPQGLAPGELFF; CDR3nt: TGTGCCAGCAGCCCACAAGGACTAGCGCCCGGGGAGCTGTTTTTT
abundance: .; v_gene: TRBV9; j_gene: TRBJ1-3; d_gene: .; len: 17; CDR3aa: CASSAEDSSFSGNTIYF; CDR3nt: TGTGCCAGCAGCGCAGAGGACAGCAGTTTCTCTGGAAACACCATATATTTT
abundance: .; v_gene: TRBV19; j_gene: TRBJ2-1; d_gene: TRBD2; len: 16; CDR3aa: CASSILGGSSYNEQFF; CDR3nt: TGTGCCAGTAGTATATTGGGGGGGAGCTCCTACAATGAGCAGTTCTTC
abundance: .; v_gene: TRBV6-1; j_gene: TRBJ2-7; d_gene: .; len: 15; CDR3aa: CASSEIGTSSYEQYF; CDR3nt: TGTGCCAGCAGTGAAATCGGGACATCCTCCTACGAGCAGTACTTC
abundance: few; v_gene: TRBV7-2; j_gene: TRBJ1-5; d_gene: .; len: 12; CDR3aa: CASSQDNQPQHF; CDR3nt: TGTGCCAGCAGCCAGGACAACCAGCCCCAGCATTTT
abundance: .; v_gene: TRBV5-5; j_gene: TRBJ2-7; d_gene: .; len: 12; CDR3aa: CASSLDSNEQYF; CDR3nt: TGTGCCAGCAGCTTGGATTCCAACGAGCAGTACTTC
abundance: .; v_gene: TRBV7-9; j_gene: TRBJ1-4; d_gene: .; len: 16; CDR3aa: CASSLWRGATNEKLFF; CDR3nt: TGTGCCAGCAGCTTGTGGCGGGGAGCAACTAATGAAAAACTGTTTTTT
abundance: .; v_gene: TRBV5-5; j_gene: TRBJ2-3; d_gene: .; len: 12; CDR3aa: CASSPGTDTQYF; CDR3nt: TGTGCCAGCAGCCCGGGCACAGATACGCAGTATTTT
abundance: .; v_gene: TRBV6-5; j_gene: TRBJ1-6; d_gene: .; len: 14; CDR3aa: CASSYDSLNSPLHF; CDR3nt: TGTGCCAGCAGTTACGACAGTCTTAATTCACCCCTCCACTTT
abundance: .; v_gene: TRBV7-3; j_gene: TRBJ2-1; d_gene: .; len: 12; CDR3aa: CASSLSGDEQFF; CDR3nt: TGTGCCAGCAGCCTGTCGGGCGATGAGCAGTTCTTC
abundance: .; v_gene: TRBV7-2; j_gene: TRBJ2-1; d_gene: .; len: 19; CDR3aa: CASSQRRAEQGFFWNEQFF; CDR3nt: TGTGCCAGCAGTCAAAGGAGGGCTGAACAGGGATTTTTTTGGAATGAGCAGTTCTTC
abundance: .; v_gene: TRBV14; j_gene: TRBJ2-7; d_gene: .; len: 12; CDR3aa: CASSQDRGEQYF; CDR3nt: TGTGCCAGCAGCCAAGACAGGGGCGAGCAGTACTTC
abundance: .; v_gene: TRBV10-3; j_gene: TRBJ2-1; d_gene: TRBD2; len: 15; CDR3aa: CAISERAGGPNEQFF; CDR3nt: TGTGCCATCAGTGAACGTGCGGGGGGGCCAAATGAGCAGTTCTTC
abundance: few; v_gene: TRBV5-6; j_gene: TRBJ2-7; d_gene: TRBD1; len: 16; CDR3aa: CASSLVGGQVSYEQYF; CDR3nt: TGTGCCAGCAGCTTGGTTGGGGGACAGGTCTCCTACGAGCAGTACTTC
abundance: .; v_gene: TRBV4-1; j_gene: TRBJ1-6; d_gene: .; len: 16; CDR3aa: CASSQIQGGDNSPLHF; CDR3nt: TGCGCCAGCAGCCAAATTCAGGGTGGGGATAATTCACCCCTCCACTTT
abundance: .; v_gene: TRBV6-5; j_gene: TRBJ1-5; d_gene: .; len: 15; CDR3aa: CASFPGGNSNQPQHF; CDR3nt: TGTGCCAGCTTCCCTGGGGGCAATAGCAATCAGCCCCAGCATTTT
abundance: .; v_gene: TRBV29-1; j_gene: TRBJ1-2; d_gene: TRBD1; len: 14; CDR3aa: CSVKGGQTNYGYTF; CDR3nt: TGCAGCGTGAAAGGGGGCCAGACTAACTATGGCTACACCTTC
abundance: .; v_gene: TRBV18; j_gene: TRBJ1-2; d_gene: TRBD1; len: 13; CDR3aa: CASSPNRGFGYTF; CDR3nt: TGTGCCAGCTCACCGAACAGGGGGTTTGGCTACACCTTC
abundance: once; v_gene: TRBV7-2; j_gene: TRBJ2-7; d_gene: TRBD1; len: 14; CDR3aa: CASSSGQVSYEQYF; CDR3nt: TGTGCCAGCAGCTCCGGACAGGTATCCTACGAGCAGTACTTC
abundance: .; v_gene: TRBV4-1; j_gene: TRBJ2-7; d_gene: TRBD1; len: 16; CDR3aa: CASSQESGQGSYEQYF; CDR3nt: TGCGCCAGCAGCCAAGAATCGGGACAGGGTTCCTACGAGCAGTACTTC
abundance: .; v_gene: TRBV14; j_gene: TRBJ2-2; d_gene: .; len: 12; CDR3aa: CASSGETGELFF; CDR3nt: TGTGCCAGCTCCGGGGAAACCGGGGAGCTGTTTTTT
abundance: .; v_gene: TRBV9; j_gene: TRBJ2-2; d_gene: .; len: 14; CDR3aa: CASSPRTGNGELFF; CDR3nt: TGTGCCAGCAGCCCCCGGACGGGGAACGGGGAGCTGTTTTTT
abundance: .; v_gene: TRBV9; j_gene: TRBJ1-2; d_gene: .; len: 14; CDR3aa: CASSVAQGSYGYTF; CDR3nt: TGTGCCAGCAGCGTAGCGCAGGGAAGCTATGGCTACACCTTC
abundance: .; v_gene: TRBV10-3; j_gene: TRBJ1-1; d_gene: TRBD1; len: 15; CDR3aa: CAISQTGAKNTEAFF; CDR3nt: TGTGCCATCAGCCAGACAGGGGCGAAGAACACTGAAGCTTTCTTT
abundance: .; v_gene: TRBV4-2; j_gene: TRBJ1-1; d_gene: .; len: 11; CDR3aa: CASSQGDEAFF; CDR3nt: TGTGCCAGCAGCCAAGGGGATGAAGCTTTCTTT
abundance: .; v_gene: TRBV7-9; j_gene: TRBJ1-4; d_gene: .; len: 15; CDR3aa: CASSYGTGGNEKLFF; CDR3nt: TGTGCCAGCAGCTACGGGACCGGGGGGAATGAAAAACTGTTTTTT
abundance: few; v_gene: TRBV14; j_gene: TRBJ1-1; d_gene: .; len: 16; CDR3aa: CASSPIVDRLNTEAFF; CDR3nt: TGTGCCAGCAGCCCCATAGTGGACAGATTGAACACTGAAGCTTTCTTT
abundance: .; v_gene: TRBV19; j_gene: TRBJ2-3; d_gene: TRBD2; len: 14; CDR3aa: CASVQAGSTDTQYF; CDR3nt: TGTGCCAGTGTTCAAGCGGGAAGCACAGATACGCAGTATTTT
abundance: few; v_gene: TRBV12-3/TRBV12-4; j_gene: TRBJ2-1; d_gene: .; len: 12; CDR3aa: CASSPASNEQFF; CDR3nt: TGTGCCAGCAGTCCAGCTTCGAATGAGCAGTTCTTC
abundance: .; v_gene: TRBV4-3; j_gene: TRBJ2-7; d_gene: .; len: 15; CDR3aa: CASSQGVLASYEQYF; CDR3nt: TGCGCCAGCAGCCAAGGTGTATTAGCTTCCTACGAGCAGTACTTC
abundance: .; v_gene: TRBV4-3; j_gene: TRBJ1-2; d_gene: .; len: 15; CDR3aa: CASSQELDKNYGYTF; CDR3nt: TGCGCCAGCAGCCAAGAGTTGGACAAAAACTATGGCTACACCTTC
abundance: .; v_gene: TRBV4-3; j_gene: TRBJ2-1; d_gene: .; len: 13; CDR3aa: CASSQDSEDEQFF; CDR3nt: TGCGCCAGCAGCCAAGACAGCGAGGATGAGCAGTTCTTC
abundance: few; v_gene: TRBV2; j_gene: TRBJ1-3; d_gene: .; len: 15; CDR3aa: CASTKGIGSGNTIYF; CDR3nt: TGTGCCAGCACTAAGGGCATAGGGTCTGGAAACACCATATATTTT
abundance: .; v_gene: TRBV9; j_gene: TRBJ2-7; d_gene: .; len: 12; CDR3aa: CASSGSGSEQYF; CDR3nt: TGTGCCAGCAGCGGAAGCGGATCCGAGCAGTACTTC